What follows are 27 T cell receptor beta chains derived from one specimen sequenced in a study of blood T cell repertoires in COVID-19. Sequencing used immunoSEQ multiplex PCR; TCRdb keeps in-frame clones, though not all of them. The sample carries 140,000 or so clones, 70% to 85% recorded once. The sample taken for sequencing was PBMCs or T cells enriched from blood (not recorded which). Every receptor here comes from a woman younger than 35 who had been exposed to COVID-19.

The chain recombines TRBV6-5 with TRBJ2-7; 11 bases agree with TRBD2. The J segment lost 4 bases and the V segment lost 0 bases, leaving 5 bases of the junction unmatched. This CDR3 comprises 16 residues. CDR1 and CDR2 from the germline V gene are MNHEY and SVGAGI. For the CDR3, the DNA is TGTGCCAGCAGTTACTCTATAACTAGCGGGAGTTACGAGCAGTACTTC. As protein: CASSYSITSGSYEQYF.

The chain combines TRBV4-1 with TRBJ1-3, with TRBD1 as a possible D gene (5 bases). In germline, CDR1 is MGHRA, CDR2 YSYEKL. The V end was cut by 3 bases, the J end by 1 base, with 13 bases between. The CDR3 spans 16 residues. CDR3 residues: CASSQPVRGSGNTIYF. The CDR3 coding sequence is TGCGCCAGCAGCCAGCCGGTAAGGGGATCTGGAAACACCATATATTTT.

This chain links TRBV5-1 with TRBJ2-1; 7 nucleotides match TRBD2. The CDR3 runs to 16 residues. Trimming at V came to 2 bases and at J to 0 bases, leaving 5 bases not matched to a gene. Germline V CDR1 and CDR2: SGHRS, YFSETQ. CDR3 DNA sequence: TGCGCCAGCAGCTTAGACGGGAGGCCCTCCTACAATGAGCAGTTCTTC. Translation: CASSLDGRPSYNEQFF.

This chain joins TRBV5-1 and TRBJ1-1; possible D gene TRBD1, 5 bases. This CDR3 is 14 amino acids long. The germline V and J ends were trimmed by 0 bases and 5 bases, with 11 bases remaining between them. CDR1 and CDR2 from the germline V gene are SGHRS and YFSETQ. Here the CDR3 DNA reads TGCGCCAGCAGCTTGGGCGACAGCATAACTGAAGCTTTCTTT. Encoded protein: CASSLGDSITEAFF.

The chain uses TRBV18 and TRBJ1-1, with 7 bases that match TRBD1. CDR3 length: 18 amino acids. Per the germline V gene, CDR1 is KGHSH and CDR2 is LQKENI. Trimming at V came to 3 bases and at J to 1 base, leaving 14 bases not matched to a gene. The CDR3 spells CASSPLTGQIGENTEAFF. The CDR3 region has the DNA TGTGCCAGCTCACCCCTTACGGGACAGATAGGAGAGAACACTGAAGCTTTCTTT.

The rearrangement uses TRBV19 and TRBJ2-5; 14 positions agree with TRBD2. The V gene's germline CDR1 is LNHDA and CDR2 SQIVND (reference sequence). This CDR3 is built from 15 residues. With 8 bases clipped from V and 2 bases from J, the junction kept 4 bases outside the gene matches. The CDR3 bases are TGTGCCAGTTCGGGACTAGCGGGAGTACAAGAGACCCAGTACTTC. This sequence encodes CASSGLAGVQETQYF.

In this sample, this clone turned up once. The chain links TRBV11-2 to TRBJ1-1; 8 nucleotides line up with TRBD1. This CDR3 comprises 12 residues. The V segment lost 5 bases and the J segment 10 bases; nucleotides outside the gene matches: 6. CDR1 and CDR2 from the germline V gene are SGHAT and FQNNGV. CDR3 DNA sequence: TGTGCCAGCAGCCTTGCCGGGACAGGAGCTTTCTTT. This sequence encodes CASSLAGTGAFF.

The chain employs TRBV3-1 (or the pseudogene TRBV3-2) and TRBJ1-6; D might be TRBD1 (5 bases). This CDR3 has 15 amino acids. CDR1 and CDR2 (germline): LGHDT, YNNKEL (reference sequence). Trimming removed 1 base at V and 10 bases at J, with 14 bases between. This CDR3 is CASSQVQDNLSPLHF. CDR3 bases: TGTGCCAGCAGCCAAGTCCAGGACAACTTGTCACCCCTCCACTTT.

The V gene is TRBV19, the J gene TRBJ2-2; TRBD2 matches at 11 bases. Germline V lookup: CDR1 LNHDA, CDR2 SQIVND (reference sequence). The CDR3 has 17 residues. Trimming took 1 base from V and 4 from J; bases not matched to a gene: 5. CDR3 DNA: TGTGCCAGTAGTATAGTAAAACTAGCGGGAGCCACCGGGGAGCTGTTTTTT. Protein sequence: CASSIVKLAGATGELFF.

CDR3 in amino acids: CAIGTSGRMGEQFF. Here the CDR3 DNA reads TGTGCCATCGGGACTAGCGGGAGGATGGGTGAGCAGTTCTTC. V and J are TRBV10-3 and TRBJ2-1; TRBD2 agrees at 15 bases. CDR3 length: 14 residues. V lost 8 bases and J lost 9; bases outside the gene matches: 5. Per germline, CDR1 ENHRY and CDR2 SYGVKD.

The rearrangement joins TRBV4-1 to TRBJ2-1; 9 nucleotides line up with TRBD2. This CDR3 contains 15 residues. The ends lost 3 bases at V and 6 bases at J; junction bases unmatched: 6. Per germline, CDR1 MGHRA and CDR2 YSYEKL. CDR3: CASSHAGLAGNEQFF. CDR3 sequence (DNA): TGCGCCAGCAGCCACGCGGGACTAGCAGGCAATGAGCAGTTCTTC.

CDR3 DNA sequence: TGTGCCTGGAGGCGCTTCATGAACACTGAAGCTTTCTTT. Its protein is CAWRRFMNTEAFF. The rearrangement links TRBV30 to TRBJ1-1, with D unresolved. With 3 bases removed from V and 0 bases from J, the gap between germline ends came to 8 bases. This CDR3 is built from 13 residues. CDR1 is GTSNPN and CDR2 is SVGIG in the germline V gene (reference sequence).

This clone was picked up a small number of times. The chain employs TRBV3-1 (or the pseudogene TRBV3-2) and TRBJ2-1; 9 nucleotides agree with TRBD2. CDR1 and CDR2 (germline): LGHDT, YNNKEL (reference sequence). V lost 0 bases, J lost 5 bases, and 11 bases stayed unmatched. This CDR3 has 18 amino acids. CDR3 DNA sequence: TGTGCCAGCAGCCAAGAAAGTTGGCTAGCGGGGAACGACAATGAGCAGTTCTTC. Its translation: CASSQESWLAGNDNEQFF.

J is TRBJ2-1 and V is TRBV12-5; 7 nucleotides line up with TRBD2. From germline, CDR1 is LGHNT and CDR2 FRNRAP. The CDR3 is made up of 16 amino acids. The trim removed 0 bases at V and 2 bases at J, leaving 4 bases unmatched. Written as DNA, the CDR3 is TGTGCTAGTGGTTTGGTAGTGGGGAGGGCCTACAATGAGCAGTTCTTC. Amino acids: CASGLVVGRAYNEQFF.

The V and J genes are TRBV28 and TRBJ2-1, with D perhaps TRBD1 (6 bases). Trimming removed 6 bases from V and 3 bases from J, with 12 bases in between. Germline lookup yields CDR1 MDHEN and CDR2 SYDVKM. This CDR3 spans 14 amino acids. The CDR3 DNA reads TGTGCCAGCAGGGGGGACATCGGCTACAATGAGCAGTTCTTC. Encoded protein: CASRGDIGYNEQFF.

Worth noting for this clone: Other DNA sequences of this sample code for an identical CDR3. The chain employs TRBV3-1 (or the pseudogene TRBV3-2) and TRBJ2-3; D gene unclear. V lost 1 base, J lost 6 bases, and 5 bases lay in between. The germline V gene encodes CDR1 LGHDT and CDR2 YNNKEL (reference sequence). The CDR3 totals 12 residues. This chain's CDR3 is CASSQVIDTQYF. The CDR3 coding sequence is TGTGCCAGCAGCCAAGTAATCGATACGCAGTATTTT.

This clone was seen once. This CDR3 is CASSHRDRETTEAFF. The DNA of the CDR3 is TGCGCCAGCAGCCACCGGGACAGGGAGACCACTGAAGCTTTCTTT. V usage is TRBV4-1 and J usage is TRBJ1-1; 9 bases agree with TRBD1. Germline CDR1 MGHRA, CDR2 YSYEKL. CDR3 length equals 15 residues. With 3 bases clipped from V and 4 bases from J, the junction kept 6 bases outside the gene matches.

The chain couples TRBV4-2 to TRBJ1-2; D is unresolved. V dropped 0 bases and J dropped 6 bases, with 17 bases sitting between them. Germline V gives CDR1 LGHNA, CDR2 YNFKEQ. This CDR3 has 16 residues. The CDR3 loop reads CASSQDKLWGGNGYTF. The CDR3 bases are TGTGCCAGCAGCCAAGATAAGTTATGGGGAGGGAATGGCTACACCTTC.

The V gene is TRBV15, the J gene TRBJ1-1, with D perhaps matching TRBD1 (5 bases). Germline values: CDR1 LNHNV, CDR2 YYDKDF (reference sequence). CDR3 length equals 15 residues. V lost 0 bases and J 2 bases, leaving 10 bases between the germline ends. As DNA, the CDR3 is TGTGCCACCAGCAGAGATGGGAGGGGAAACACTGAAGCTTTCTTT. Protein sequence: CATSRDGRGNTEAFF.

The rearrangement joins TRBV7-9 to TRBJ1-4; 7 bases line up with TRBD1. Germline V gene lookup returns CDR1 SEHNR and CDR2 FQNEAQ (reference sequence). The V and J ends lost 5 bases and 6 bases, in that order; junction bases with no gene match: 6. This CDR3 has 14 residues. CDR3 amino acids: CASSARGRHEKLFF. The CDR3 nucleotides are TGTGCCAGCAGCGCAAGGGGGCGTCATGAAAAACTGTTTTTT.

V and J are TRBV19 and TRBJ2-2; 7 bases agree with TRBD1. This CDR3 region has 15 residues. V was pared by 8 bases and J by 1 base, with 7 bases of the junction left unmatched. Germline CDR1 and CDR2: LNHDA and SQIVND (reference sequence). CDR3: CASARTGQNTGELFF. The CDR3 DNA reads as TGTGCCAGTGCGAGGACAGGTCAGAACACCGGGGAGCTGTTTTTT.

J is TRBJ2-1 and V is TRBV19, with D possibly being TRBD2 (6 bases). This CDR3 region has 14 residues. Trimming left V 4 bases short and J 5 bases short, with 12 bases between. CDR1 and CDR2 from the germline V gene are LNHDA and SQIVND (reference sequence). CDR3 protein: CASSRLASNNEQFF. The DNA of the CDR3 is TGTGCCAGTAGTAGGCTAGCGAGCAACAATGAGCAGTTCTTC. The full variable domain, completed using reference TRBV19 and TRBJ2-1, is DGGITQSPKYLFRKEGQNVTLSCEQNLNHDAMYWYRQDPGQGLRLIYYSQIVNDFQKGDIAEGYSVSREKKESFPLTVTSAQKNPTAFYLCASSRLASNNEQFFGPGTRLTVL.

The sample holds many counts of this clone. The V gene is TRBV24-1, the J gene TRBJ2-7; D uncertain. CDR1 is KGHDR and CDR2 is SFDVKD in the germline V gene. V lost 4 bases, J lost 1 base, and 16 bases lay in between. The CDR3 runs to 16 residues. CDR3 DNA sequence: TGTGCCACCAGTGACCCCGGGTCTGGAAATTCCTACGAGCAGTACTTC. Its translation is CATSDPGSGNSYEQYF.

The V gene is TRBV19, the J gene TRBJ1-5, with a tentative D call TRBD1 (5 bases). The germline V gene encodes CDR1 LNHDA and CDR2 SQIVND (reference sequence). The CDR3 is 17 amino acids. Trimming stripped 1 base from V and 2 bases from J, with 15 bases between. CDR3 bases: TGTGCCAGTAGTATAGCCCGGGTCAGGGAGGGCAATCAGCCCCAGCATTTT. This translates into CASSIARVREGNQPQHF.

CDR3 DNA: TGTGCCAGCAGCTCCTACACAGATACGCAGTATTTT. The encoded protein is CASSSYTDTQYF. This chain uses TRBV7-2 with TRBJ2-3; no clear D gene. The V and J ends lost 4 bases and 2 bases respectively, with 4 bases between them. This CDR3 comprises 12 residues. CDR1 is SGHTA, CDR2 FQGNSA, per germline. The complete variable domain, with remaining parts taken from reference TRBV7-2 and TRBJ2-3, reads GAGVSQSPSNKVTEKGKDVELRCDPISGHTALYWYRQSLGQGLEFLIYFQGNSAPDKSGLPSDRFSAERTGGSVSTLTIQRTQQEDSAVYLCASSSYTDTQYFGPGTRLTVL.

CDR3 in amino acids: CASSQEKGDRGPTGELFF. In DNA, the CDR3 is TGCGCCAGCAGCCAAGAGAAGGGGGACAGGGGGCCAACCGGGGAGCTGTTTTTT. The chain links TRBV4-1 to TRBJ2-2; the match to TRBD1 covers 12 bases. The germline CDR1 and CDR2 sequences are MGHRA and YSYEKL. With V trimmed by 0 bases and J by 5 bases, 7 bases remained unmatched. This CDR3 spans 18 amino acids.

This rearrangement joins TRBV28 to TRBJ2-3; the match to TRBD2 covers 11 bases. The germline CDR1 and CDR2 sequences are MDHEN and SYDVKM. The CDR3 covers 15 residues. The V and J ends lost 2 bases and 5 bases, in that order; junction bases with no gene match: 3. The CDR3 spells CASSLGTSGIDTQYF. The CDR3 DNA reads TGTGCCAGCAGTTTAGGGACTAGCGGCATAGATACGCAGTATTTT.